The 4 T cell receptor beta chains presented below share a single source sample, sequenced in a study of beta chain features in type 1 diabetes. These receptors lack a known antigen. Since all of the isolated RNA was reverse transcribed, expressed TCRB transcripts were what got sequenced. The data were produced by immunoSEQ multiplex PCR, yet TCRdb's version contains in-frame clones alone and is incomplete. The sample includes 230,000 or so clones, roughly 17% of them seen just once. Study-wide findings and caveats: Moderate yet significant TCRB CDR3 shortening was seen in Type 1 diabetes patients in all four CD4+ subsets.

Sequencing was carried out using naive CD4+ T cells from blood. These receptors were taken from a man aged 25 to 45 with type 1 diabetes.

There are a few counts of this clone. The chain employs TRBV7-2 and TRBJ2-7; D remains unclear. The CDR3 covers 12 residues. The V gene lost 8 bases and the J gene lost 2 bases, with 10 bases spanning the gap. Germline V gene data show CDR1 as SGHTA and CDR2 as FQGNSA. The CDR3, as DNA: TGTGCCAGCTCAAGGGAAACCTACGAGCAGTACTTC. As protein: CASSRETYEQYF.

The J gene is TRBJ1-4, the V gene TRBV25-1, with D tentatively TRBD1 (6 bases). Trimming stripped 4 bases from V and 1 base from J, with 10 bases between. The germline gives CDR1 MGHDK, CDR2 SYGVNS. The CDR3 totals 15 residues. This CDR3 reads CASSGHRVTNEKLFF. As DNA, the CDR3 is TGTGCCAGCAGTGGACACAGGGTAACTAATGAAAAACTGTTTTTT.

The rearrangement links TRBV19 to TRBJ2-2; no clear D. Germline V gene sequence: CDR1 LNHDA, CDR2 SQIVND (reference sequence). The CDR3 contains 17 residues. V dropped 3 bases and J dropped 0 bases, with 14 bases sitting between them. The CDR3 DNA reads as TGTGCCAGTAGTATTATTGGCGGCAACCCGAACACCGGGGAGCTGTTTTTT. Protein: CASSIIGGNPNTGELFF.

This chain joins TRBV7-9 and TRBJ2-1; TRBD2 aligns across 11 bases. CDR1 and CDR2 (germline): SEHNR, FQNEAQ (reference sequence). With 11 bases clipped from V and 2 bases from J, the junction kept 5 bases outside the gene matches. The CDR3 is 14 amino acids. CDR3 sequence reads: CAGQTSGAYNEQFF. CDR3 DNA sequence: TGTGCCGGACAGACTAGCGGGGCCTACAATGAGCAGTTCTTC.